This T cell receptor beta chain appears in the sequencing data of a study of T cells in Graves' hyperthyroidism and ophthalmopathy. Study observations and caveats: Most clonotypes that expanded in the thyroid above 0.001 also showed up in blood.

Stable disease denoted Graves' hyperthyroidism without ophthalmopathy progression within 18 months. Patients were excluded for uncontrolled infection, other autoimmune disease, pregnancy or lactation. A word on this clonotype: The antigen is not known.

This CDR3 is 14 amino acids long. CDR1 is DFQATT and CDR2 is SNEGSKA in the germline V gene (reference sequence). The ends were cut back, 5 bases at V and 0 bases at J, with 8 bases in the middle. It was RNA transcripts that yielded the amplified TCR beta CDR3 regions. An initial round of RT-PCR targeting the TCR CDR3 relied on the HTBI primer set. TCRdb re-analysed the multiplex PCR reads in MiXCR, keeping a single row per CDR3 protein. The data show about 540,000 distinct CDR3 sequences, more than 45% seen once. Sequencing was carried out using peripheral blood or thyroid tissue (not recorded which). The source is a woman aged 18 to 35 with Graves' hyperthyroidism. The chain combines TRBV20-1 with TRBJ2-6; D perhaps matches TRBD1 (5 bases). The CDR3 here is CSAHRYSGANVLTF. The DNA for the CDR3 is TGCAGTGCTCACAGGTACTCTGGGGCCAACGTCCTGACTTTC.